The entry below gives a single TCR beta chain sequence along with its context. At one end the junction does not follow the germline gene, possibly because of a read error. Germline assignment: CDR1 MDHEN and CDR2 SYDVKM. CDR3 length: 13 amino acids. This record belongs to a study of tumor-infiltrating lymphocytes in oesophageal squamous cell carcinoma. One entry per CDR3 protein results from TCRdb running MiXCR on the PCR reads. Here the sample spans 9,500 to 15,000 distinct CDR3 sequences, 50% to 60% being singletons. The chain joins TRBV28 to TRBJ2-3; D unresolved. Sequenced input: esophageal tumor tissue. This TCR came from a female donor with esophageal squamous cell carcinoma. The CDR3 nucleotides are TGTGCCAGCAGTTTAGAAGTGCCTTCACCCCTCCACTTC. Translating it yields CASSLEVPSPLHF.